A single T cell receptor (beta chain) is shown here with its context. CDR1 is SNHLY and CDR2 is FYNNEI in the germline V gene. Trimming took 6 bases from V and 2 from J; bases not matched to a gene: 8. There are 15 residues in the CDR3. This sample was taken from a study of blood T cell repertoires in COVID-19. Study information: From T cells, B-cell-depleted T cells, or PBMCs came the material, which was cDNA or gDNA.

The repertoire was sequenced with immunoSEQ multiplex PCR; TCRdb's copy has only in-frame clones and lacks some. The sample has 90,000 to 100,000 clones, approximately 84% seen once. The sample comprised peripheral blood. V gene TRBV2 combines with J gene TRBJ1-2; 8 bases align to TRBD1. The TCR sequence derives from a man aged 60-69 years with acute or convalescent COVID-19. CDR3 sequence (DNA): TGTGCCAGCAGCAGGTACAGGGGGGACAACTATGGCTACACCTTC. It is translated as CASSRYRGDNYGYTF.